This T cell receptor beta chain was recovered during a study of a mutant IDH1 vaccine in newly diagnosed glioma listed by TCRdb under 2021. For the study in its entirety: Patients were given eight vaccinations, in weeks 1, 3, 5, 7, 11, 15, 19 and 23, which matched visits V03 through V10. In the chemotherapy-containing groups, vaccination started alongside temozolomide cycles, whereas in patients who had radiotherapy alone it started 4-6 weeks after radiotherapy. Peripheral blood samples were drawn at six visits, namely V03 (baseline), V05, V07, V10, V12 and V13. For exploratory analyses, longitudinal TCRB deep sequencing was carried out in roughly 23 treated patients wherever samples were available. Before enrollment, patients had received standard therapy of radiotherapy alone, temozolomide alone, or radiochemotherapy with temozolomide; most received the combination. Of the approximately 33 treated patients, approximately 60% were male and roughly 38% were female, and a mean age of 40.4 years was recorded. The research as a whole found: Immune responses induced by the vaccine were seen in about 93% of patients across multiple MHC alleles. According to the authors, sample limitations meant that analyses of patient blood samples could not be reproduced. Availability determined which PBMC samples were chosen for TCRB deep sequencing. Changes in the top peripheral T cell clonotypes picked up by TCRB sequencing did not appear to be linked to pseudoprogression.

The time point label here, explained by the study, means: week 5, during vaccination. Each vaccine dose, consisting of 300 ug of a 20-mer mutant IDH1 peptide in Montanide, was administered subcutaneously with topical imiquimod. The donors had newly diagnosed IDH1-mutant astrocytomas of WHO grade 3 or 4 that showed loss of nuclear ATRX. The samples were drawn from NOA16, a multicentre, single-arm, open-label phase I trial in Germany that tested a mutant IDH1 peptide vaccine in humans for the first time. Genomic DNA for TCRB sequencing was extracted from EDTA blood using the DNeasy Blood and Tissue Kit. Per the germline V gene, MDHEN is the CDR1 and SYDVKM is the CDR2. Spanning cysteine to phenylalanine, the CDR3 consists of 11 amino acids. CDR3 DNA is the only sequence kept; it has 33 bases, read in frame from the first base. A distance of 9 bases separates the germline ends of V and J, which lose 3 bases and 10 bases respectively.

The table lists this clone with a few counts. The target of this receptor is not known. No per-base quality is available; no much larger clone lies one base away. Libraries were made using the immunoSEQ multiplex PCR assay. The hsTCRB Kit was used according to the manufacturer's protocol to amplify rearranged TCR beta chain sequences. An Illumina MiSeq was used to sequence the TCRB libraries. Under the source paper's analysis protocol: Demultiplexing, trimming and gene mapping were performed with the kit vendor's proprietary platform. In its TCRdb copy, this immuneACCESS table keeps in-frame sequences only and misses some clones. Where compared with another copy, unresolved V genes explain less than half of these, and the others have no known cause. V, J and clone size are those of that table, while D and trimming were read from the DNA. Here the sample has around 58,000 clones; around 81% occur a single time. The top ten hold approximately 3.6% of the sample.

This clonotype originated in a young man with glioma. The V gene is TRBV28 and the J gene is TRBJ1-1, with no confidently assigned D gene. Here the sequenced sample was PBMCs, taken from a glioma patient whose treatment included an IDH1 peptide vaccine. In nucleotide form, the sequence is TGTGCCAGCAGTTTTCGTTGGGGAGCTTTCTTT. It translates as CASSFRWGAFF.